A selection of T cell receptor beta chains follows, all from one sample in a study of blood T cell repertoires in COVID-19. Profiled with immunoSEQ multiplex PCR; TCRdb holds only in-frame clones, not every one. The sample carries 200,000 to 250,000 clones, roughly nine tenths recorded once. Sample: PBMCs or T cells enriched from blood (not recorded which). These receptor sequences come from a woman between 18 and 30 years old in a cohort exposed to, infected with or recovered from COVID-19 (not recorded which). The CDR3 runs from the conserved cysteine through the conserved F or W. The D gene is left open where the match is weak. Some rows mark clone size as missing; the rest say once, few, many or name a class of expanded clone.

once,TRBJ2-2,TRBV10-3,NA,CAISEGLAGELFF,TGTGCCATCAGTGAAGGACTGGCTGGGGAGCTGTTTTTT
NA,TRBJ2-5,TRBV11-3,NA,CASSLSGRGETQYF,TGTGCCAGCAGCTTATCTGGACGAGGGGAGACCCAGTACTTC
NA,TRBJ1-3,TRBV27,TRBD1,CASSSTGAQGNTIYF,TGTGCCAGCAGTTCGACAGGGGCGCAAGGAAACACCATATATTTT
NA,TRBJ1-5,TRBV7-8,NA,CASSSSGAGNQPQHF,TGTGCCAGCAGCTCGAGCGGGGCAGGGAATCAGCCCCAGCATTTT
few,TRBJ2-2,TRBV2,NA,CASSVQGPGSGELFF,TGTGCCAGCAGTGTCCAGGGCCCTGGAAGCGGGGAGCTGTTTTTT
NA,TRBJ2-7,TRBV15,TRBD1,CATSRDRGGGEQYF,TGTGCCACCAGCAGGGACAGGGGAGGTGGCGAGCAGTACTTC
NA,TRBJ1-2,TRBV14,NA,CASSRPEEAGKGYTF,TGTGCCAGCAGCCGCCCCGAAGAGGCAGGGAAAGGCTACACCTTC
NA,TRBJ1-1,TRBV19,TRBD1,CASSSGQGATEAFF,TGTGCCAGTAGTTCAGGACAGGGGGCCACTGAAGCTTTCTTT
NA,TRBJ2-6,TRBV5-6,NA,CASSPLPPGANVLTF,TGTGCCAGCAGCCCACTCCCCCCAGGGGCCAACGTCCTGACTTTC
NA,TRBJ1-5,TRBV7-2,NA,CASSFIQGQPQHF,TGTGCCAGCAGCTTCATTCAGGGTCAGCCCCAGCATTTT
once,TRBJ1-1,TRBV3-1/TRBV3-2,NA,CASSPKDRHTEAFF,TGTGCCAGCAGCCCAAAAGACAGACACACTGAAGCTTTCTTT
NA,TRBJ2-1,TRBV11-3,NA,CASSLRWGGQNEQFF,TGTGCCAGCAGCTTAAGGTGGGGGGGCCAAAATGAGCAGTTCTTC
NA,TRBJ1-5,TRBV5-1,TRBD1,CASSLETGGNQPQHF,TGCGCCAGCAGCTTGGAAACAGGGGGCAATCAGCCCCAGCATTTT
NA,TRBJ2-7,TRBV10-2,NA,CASRETTGFYEQYF,TGCGCCAGCAGGGAAACAACAGGGTTCTACGAGCAGTACTTC